What follows is one TCR beta chain and its context. The antigen remains undetermined. This specimen belongs to a study of Tregs in tolerant kidney transplant recipients. Across the whole study: Mixed chimerism was transient after nonmyeloablative marrow transplants from related graft donors.

CDR3 length equals 15 residues. The germline V and J ends were trimmed by 7 bases and 2 bases, with 16 bases remaining between them. Germline assignment: CDR1 SEHNR and CDR2 FQNEAQ (reference sequence). CFSE-labeled recipient PBMCs were cultured five to seven days with irradiated graft donor PBMCs, then FACS-sorted. Only in-frame clones appear in the TCRdb table, and some are missing; sequencing was by immunoSEQ multiplex PCR. The sample has 15,000 to 17,000 clones; about 53% are singletons. General observations from the study: The small number of patients limits these findings pending further validation.

The clonotype was recovered from a human patient who received a combined kidney and bone marrow transplant. The V and J genes are TRBV7-9 and TRBJ2-3, with D perhaps matching TRBD2 (5 bases). The sequenced sample was CD4+ T cells from blood cultured with allogeneic cells, obtained before the transplant. Written as DNA, the CDR3 is TGTGCCAGCACCTACCAGGTGGAGGCCACAGATACGCAGTATTTT. This encodes CASTYQVEATDTQYF.